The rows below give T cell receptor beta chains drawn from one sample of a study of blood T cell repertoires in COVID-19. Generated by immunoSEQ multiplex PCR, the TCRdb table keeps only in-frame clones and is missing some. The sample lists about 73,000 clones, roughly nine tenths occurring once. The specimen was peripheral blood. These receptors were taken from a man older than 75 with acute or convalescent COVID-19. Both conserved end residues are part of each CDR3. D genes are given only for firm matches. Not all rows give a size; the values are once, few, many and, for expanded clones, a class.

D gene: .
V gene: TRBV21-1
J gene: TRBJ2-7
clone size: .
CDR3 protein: CASSKAFGRPWEQYF
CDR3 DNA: TGTGCCAGCAGCAAAGCTTTCGGCAGGCCGTGGGAGCAGTACTTC

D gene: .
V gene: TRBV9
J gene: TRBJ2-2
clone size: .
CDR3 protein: CASSVVPGMNTGELFF
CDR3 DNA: TGTGCCAGCAGCGTAGTTCCAGGGATGAACACCGGGGAGCTGTTTTTT

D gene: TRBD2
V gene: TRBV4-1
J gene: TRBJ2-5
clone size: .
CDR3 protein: CASSQDKGTSRETQYF
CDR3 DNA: TGCGCCAGCAGCCAAGATAAAGGGACTAGTAGGGAGACCCAGTACTTC

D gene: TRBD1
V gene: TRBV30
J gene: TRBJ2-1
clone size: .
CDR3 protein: CAWKMGQSSYNEQFF
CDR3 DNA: TGTGCCTGGAAAATGGGACAGAGCTCCTACAATGAGCAGTTCTTC

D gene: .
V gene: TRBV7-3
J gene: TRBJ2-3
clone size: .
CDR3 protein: CASSLRRDPDTQYF
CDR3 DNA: TGTGCCAGCAGCTTGCGGAGGGACCCAGATACGCAGTATTTT

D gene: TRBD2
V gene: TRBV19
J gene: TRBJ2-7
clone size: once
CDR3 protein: CASSITSGSSEQYF
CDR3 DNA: TGTGCCAGTAGTATAACTAGCGGGAGTTCCGAGCAGTACTTC

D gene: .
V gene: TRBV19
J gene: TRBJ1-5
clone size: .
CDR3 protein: CASTLGAGTGPQHF
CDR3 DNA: TGTGCCAGTACCCTTGGGGCAGGCACAGGGCCCCAGCATTTT

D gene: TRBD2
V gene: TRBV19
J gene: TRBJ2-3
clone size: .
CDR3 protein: CASSASTSSSTDTQYF
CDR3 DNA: TGTGCCAGTAGTGCCTCGACTAGCAGTAGCACAGATACGCAGTATTTT

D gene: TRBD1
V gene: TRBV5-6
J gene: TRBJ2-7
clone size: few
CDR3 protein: CASSEGQGNYEQYF
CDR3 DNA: TGTGCCAGCAGCGAAGGACAGGGGAACTACGAGCAGTACTTC

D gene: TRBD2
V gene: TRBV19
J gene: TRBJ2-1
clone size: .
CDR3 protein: CASSRDGLAGLNEQFF
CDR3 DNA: TGTGCCAGTAGTAGAGATGGACTAGCGGGACTCAATGAGCAGTTCTTC

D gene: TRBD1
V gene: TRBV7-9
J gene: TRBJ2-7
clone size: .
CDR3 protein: CASSPQDPDRGRIPYEQYF
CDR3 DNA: TGTGCCAGCAGCCCCCAAGACCCGGACAGGGGGCGCATTCCCTACGAGCAGTACTTC

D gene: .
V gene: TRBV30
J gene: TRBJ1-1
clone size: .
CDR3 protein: CAHGGGGRSEAFF
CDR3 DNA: TGTGCCCACGGTGGGGGAGGTCGGAGTGAAGCTTTCTTT

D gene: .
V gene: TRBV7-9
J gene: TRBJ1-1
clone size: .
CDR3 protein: CASSFWTARNTEAFF
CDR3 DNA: TGTGCCAGCAGCTTCTGGACAGCGAGGAACACTGAAGCTTTCTTT

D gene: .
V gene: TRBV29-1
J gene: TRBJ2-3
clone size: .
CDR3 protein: CSVGRGSEAQYF
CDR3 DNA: TGCAGCGTTGGCCGGGGAAGCGAGGCGCAGTATTTT

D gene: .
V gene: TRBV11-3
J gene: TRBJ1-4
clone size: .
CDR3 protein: CASSSHGEKEKLFF
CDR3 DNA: TGTGCCAGCAGTTCTCACGGTGAGAAAGAAAAACTGTTTTTT

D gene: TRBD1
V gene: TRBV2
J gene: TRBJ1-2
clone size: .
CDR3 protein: CASSPGTAHGYTF
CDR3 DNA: TGTGCCAGCAGTCCTGGGACAGCTCATGGCTACACCTTC

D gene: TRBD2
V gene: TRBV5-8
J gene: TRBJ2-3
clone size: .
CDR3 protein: CASPGTSGSPDTQYF
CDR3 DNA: TGTGCCAGCCCCGGGACTAGCGGGAGCCCAGATACGCAGTATTTT

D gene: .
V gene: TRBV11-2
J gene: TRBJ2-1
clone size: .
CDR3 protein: CASSPDNNEQFF
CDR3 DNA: TGTGCCAGCAGCCCAGACAACAATGAGCAGTTCTTC

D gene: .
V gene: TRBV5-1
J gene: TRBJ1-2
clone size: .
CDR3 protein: CASSPPQGGLSGYTF
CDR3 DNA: TGCGCCAGCAGCCCACCCCAGGGAGGGTTAAGTGGCTACACCTTC

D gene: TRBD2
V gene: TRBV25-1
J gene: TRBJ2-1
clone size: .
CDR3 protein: CASSISSGESYNEQFF
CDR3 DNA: TGTGCCAGCAGTATATCTAGCGGTGAGTCCTACAATGAGCAGTTCTTC

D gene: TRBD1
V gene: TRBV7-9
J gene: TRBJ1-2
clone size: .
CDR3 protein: CASSLGQGDYGYTF
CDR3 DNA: TGTGCCAGCAGCTTGGGGCAGGGGGACTATGGCTACACCTTC

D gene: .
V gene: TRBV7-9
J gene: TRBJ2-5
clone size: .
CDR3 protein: CASSSRKTRGTQYF
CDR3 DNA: TGTGCCAGCAGCTCCCGGAAGACCCGGGGGACCCAGTACTTC

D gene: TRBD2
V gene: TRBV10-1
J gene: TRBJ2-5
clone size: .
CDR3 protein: CASSEGLAGGETQYF
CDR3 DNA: TGCGCCAGCAGTGAGGGACTAGCGGGAGGAGAGACCCAGTACTTC

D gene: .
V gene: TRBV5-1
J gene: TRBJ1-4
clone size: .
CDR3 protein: CASSFDPEREKLFF
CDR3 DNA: TGCGCCAGCAGCTTTGATCCGGAGAGGGAAAAACTGTTTTTT

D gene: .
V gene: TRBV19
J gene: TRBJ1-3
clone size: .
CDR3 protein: CASQGYSGNTIYF
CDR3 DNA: TGTGCCAGTCAGGGGTACTCTGGAAACACCATATATTTT

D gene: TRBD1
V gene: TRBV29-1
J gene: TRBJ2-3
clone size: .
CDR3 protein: CSGVTGTFTDTQYF
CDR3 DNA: TGCAGCGGCGTGACAGGGACCTTCACAGATACGCAGTATTTT

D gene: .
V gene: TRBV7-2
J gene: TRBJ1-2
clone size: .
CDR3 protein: CASSAYTPHF
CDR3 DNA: TGTGCCAGCAGCGCCTATACCCCCCACTTC

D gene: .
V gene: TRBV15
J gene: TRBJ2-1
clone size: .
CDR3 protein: CATSRELTRGGNEQFF
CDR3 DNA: TGTGCCACCAGCAGGGAGCTCACACGAGGGGGCAATGAGCAGTTCTTC

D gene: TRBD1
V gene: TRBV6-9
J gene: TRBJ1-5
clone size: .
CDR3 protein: CASSWFRGQSNQPQHF
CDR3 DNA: TGTGCCAGCAGTTGGTTCAGGGGGCAATCCAATCAGCCCCAGCATTTT

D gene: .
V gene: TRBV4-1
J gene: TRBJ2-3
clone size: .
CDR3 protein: CASSQRFTDTQYF
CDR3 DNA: TGCGCCAGCAGCCAGCGGTTCACAGATACGCAGTATTTT

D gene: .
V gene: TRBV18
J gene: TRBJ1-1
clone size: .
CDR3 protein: CASSPDRPGLTEAFF
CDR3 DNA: TGTGCCAGCTCACCAGACCGTCCTGGGCTCACTGAAGCTTTCTTT

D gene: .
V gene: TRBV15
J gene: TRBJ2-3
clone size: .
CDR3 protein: CATSRDPAGSTDTQYF
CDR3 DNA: TGTGCCACCAGCAGAGATCCGGCAGGGAGCACAGATACGCAGTATTTT

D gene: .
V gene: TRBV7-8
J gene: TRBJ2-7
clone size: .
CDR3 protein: CASSPVFTEQYF
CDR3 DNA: TGTGCCAGCAGCCCAGTCTTTACCGAGCAGTACTTC

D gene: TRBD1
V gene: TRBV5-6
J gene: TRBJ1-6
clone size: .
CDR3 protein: CASSTGTGAYNSPLHF
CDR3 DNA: TGTGCCAGCAGCACCGGGACAGGGGCTTATAATTCACCCCTCCACTTT

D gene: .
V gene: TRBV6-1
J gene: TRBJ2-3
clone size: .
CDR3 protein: CASSEWRAGADTQYF
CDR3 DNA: TGTGCCAGCAGTGAATGGAGGGCTGGGGCAGATACGCAGTATTTT

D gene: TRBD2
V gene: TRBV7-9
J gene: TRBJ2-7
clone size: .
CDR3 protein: CASGTSGRPPYEQYF
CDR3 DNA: TGTGCCAGCGGTACTAGCGGGAGGCCTCCCTACGAGCAGTACTTC

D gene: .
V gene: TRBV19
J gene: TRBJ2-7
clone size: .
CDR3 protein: CASSIAPAGSYEQYF
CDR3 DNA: TGTGCCAGTAGTATAGCCCCCGCCGGGTCCTACGAGCAGTACTTC

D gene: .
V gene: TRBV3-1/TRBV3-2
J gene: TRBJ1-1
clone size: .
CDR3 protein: CASSQRPREVKAFF
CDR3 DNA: TGTGCCAGCAGCCAAAGGCCCAGGGAGGTTAAAGCTTTCTTT

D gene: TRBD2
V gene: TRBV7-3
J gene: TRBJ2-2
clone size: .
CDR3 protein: CASSWGGATGELFF
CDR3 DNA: TGTGCCAGCAGCTGGGGAGGGGCCACCGGGGAGCTGTTTTTT

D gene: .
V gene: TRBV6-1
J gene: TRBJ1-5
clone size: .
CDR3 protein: CASSEVGLINQPQHF
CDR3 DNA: TGTGCCAGCAGTGAGGTGGGACTGATCAATCAGCCCCAGCATTTT

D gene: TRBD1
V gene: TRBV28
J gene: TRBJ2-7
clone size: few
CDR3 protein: CASSFGTGDSYEQYF
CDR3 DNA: TGTGCCAGCAGTTTTGGGACAGGTGATTCCTACGAGCAGTACTTC

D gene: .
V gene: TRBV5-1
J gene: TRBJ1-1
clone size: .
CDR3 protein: CASSWQDTRTEAFF
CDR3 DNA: TGCGCCAGCAGCTGGCAGGACACCAGGACTGAAGCTTTCTTT

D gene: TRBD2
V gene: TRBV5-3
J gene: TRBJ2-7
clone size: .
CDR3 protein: CARSLTSGTNEQYF
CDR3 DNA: TGTGCCAGAAGCTTGACTAGCGGGACGAACGAGCAGTACTTC

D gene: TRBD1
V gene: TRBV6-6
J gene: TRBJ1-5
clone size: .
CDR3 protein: CASSPHAGQGEQPQHF
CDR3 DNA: TGTGCCAGCAGTCCCCACGCGGGCCAGGGGGAACAGCCCCAGCATTTT